This TCR beta chain was recorded in a study of blood T cell repertoires in COVID-19. Study overall: COVID-19 samples, acute and convalescent, were from the United States, Italy and Spain. Sources were T cells, B-cell-depleted T cells, or PBMCs; the material itself was cDNA or gDNA.

Germline trimming cut 6 bases from V and 4 bases from J; bases unmatched to any gene: 17. This CDR3 has 19 amino acids. Germline assignment: CDR1 WSHSY and CDR2 SAAADI. Source study methods: Reference gene primer amplification yielded estimated nucleated cell counts. Data came from immunoSEQ multiplex PCR; TCRdb stores just in-frame clones and leaves some out. D and trimming come from the DNA, and the V and J calls and clone size come from that table. Found here are around 200,000 clones, about 88% of them singletons; the top ten hold about 7%. This receptor was identified in a woman of 80 years or more in a cohort sampled during active or convalescent COVID-19. The sample consisted of peripheral blood. The genes are TRBV10-2 and TRBJ2-5; 13 bases are a match to TRBD2. The CDR3 sequence is CASRGTSGGAGSLTETQYF. CDR3 DNA: TGCGCCAGCAGGGGCACTAGCGGGGGGGCTGGGTCTTTGACAGAGACCCAGTACTTC.